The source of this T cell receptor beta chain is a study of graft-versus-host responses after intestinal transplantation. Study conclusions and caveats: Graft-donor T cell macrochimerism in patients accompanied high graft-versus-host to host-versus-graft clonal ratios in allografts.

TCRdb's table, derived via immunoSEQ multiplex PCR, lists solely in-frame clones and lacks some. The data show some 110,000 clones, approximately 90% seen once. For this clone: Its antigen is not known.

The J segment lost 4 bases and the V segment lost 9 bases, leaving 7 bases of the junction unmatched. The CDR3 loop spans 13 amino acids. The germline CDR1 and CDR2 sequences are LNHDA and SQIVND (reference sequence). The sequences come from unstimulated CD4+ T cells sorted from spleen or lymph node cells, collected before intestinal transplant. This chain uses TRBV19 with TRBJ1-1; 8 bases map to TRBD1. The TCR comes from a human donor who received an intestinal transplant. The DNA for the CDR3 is TGTGCCAGCGGACAGGGCCCGGGCACTGAAGCTTTCTTT. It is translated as CASGQGPGTEAFF. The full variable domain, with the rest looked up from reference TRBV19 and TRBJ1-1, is DGGITQSPKYLFRKEGQNVTLSCEQNLNHDAMYWYRQDPGQGLRLIYYSQIVNDFQKGDIAEGYSVSREKKESFPLTVTSAQKNPTAFYLCASGQGPGTEAFFGQGTRLTVV.